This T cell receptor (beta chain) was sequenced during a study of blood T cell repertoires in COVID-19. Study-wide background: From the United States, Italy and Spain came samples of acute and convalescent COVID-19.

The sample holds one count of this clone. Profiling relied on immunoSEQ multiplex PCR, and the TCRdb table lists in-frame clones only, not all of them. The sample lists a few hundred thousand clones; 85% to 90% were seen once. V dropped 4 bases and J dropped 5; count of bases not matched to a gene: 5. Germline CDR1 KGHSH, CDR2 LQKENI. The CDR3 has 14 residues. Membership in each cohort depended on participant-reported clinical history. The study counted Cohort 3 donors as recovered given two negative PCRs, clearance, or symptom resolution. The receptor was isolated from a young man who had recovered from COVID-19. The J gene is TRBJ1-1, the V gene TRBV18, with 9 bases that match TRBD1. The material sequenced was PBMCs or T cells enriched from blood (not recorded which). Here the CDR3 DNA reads TGTGCCAGCTCACTACAGGGGGCCACTACTGAAGCTTTCTTT. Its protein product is CASSLQGATTEAFF.